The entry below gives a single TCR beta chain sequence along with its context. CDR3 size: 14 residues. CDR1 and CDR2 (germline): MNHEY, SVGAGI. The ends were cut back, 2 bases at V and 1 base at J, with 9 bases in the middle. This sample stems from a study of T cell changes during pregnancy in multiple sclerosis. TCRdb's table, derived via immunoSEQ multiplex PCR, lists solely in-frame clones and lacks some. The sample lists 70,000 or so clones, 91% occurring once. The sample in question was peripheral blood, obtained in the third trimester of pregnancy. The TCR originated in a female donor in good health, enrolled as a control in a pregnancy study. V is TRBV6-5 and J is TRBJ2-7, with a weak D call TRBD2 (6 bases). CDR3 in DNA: TGTGCCAGCAGTTACGGGACTCGTTCCTACGAGCAGTACTTC. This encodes CASSYGTRSYEQYF.